This T cell receptor (beta chain) comes out of a study of cytomegalovirus exposure and HLA in healthy donors. Study overall: A previous analysis identified 95 million to 130 million unique TCR beta sequences derived from some 200 million T cells.

Primers included in the PCR were 60 Vbeta and 13 Jbeta primers. The table came from immunoSEQ multiplex PCR; TCRdb's copy has only in-frame clones and leaves some out. The data show some 89,000 clones, just over 70% seen once. Whole-study results and caveats: In an earlier analysis, productive rearrangement rates for most beta V segments clustered near 87% or 30%. Per a later analysis, HLA-associated TCR beta chains showed more clonal expansion than other, equally common TCR beta chains.

In regard to this clone: The antigen remains undetermined.

CDR1 and CDR2 from the germline V gene are MRHNA and SNTAGT. The CDR3 has 11 residues. V was cut by 7 bases and J by 6 bases, with 8 bases left in between. This receptor was identified in a man aged 55 to 70 in good health and CMV-seronegative. The chain uses TRBV6-4 and TRBJ2-3; possibly TRBD2 for D (5 bases). The sample comprised PBMCs. The CDR3 spells CASITRDTQYF. CDR3 DNA sequence: TGTGCCAGCATAACTAGGGATACGCAGTATTTT.